Presented here are 25 T cell receptor beta chains from one specimen sequenced in a study of cytomegalovirus exposure and HLA in healthy donors. PCR employed 60 Vbeta and 13 Jbeta primers. Repertoires were generated with immunoSEQ multiplex PCR, while TCRdb's copy carries only in-frame clones and drops some. The sample gives 60,000 to 70,000 clones, roughly 78% of which show up once; 9.7% is in the top ten. The sequencing sample was made of PBMCs. The source of these receptors is a man in his forties in good health and CMV-seronegative.

This clone occurred once. The gene calls are TRBV9 and TRBJ2-3, with 11 bases matching TRBD2. The J segment lost 1 base and the V segment lost 8 bases, leaving 6 bases of the junction unmatched. This CDR3 region has 15 residues. Germline CDR1 SGDLS, CDR2 YYNGEE. The CDR3 nucleotides read TGTGCCAGTTCTAGCGGGGGGTGGGGCACAGATACGCAGTATTTT. It encodes CASSSGGWGTDTQYF.

V usage is TRBV11-1 and J usage is TRBJ1-6; 11 bases align to TRBD1. The V gene's germline CDR1 is SGHAT and CDR2 FQDESV (reference sequence). The junction had 11 bases not matched to a gene; V was cut back by 4 bases and J by 9 bases. The CDR3 is 17 residues long. This chain's CDR3 is CASSSSTGTGGISPLHF. The CDR3 DNA is TGTGCCAGCAGCTCCTCCACCGGGACAGGGGGTATTTCACCCCTCCACTTT.

The chain joins TRBV11-2 to TRBJ2-2; 15 bases map to TRBD2. Germline V gene data show CDR1 as SGHAT and CDR2 as FQNNGV. The length of the CDR3 is 18 residues. The V gene end was trimmed by 5 bases and the J gene end by 4 bases; junction bases not matched to a gene: 8. CDR3 sequence: CASSGIGLAGGGTGELFF. CDR3 sequence (DNA): TGTGCCAGCAGCGGGATTGGACTAGCGGGAGGGGGCACCGGGGAGCTGTTTTTT.

This clone turned up a few times. The CDR3 is CASSLEGSNQPQHF. The CDR3 nucleotides are TGCGCCAGCAGCTTGGAGGGGAGCAATCAGCCCCAGCATTTT. The rearrangement links TRBV5-1 to TRBJ1-5; a possible D gene is TRBD1 (5 bases). There are 14 residues in the CDR3. Germline V gene lookup returns CDR1 SGHRS and CDR2 YFSETQ. V was clipped by 0 bases and J by 1 base, with 5 bases between them.

The genes are TRBV6-5 and TRBJ1-1; D unclear. The CDR3 covers 13 residues. From germline, CDR1 is MNHEY and CDR2 SVGAGI. V was shortened by 8 bases and J by 0 bases, with 10 bases between the two germline ends. As DNA, the CDR3 is TGTGCCAGCGTAGACAACATGAACACTGAAGCTTTCTTT. Amino acids: CASVDNMNTEAFF.

In its sample, this clone was seen a few times. The chain has TRBV4-1 and TRBJ2-7; 7 bases are shared with TRBD1. From germline, CDR1 is MGHRA and CDR2 YSYEKL. This CDR3 has 15 residues. Germline trimming cut 4 bases from V and 0 bases from J; bases unmatched to any gene: 6. The CDR3 coding sequence is TGCGCCAGCAGCCCGGGGACAGCCGTCTCCTACGAGCAGTACTTC. Translated: CASSPGTAVSYEQYF.

J is TRBJ2-1 and V is TRBV9, with D perhaps matching TRBD2 (6 bases). The CDR3 length is 16 residues. CDR1 and CDR2 from the germline V gene are SGDLS and YYNGEE. Trimming left V 5 bases short and J 2 bases short, with 17 bases between. The CDR3: CASSQALSGAYNEQFF. CDR3 nucleotides: TGTGCCAGCAGTCAAGCACTATCGGGAGCCTACAATGAGCAGTTCTTC.

CDR3 sequence: CASGFQPQHF. In DNA form, the CDR3 reads TGTGCCTCCGGGTTTCAGCCCCAGCATTTT. This sequence joins TRBV19 and TRBJ1-5; D not certain. Deletions cut 11 bases from V and 6 bases from J, with 8 bases between. The CDR3 is made up of 10 amino acids. In germline, CDR1 is LNHDA, CDR2 SQIVND (reference sequence).

The CDR3 spells CASSSSPGLGSQDQPQHF. The DNA for the CDR3 is TGTGCCAGCAGTTCAAGTCCGGGACTTGGGAGTCAGGATCAGCCCCAGCATTTT. The V gene is TRBV28, the J gene TRBJ1-5; D perhaps matches TRBD1 (5 bases). V lost 4 bases to trimming and J lost 5 bases, with 24 bases between them. Germline lookup yields CDR1 MDHEN and CDR2 SYDVKM. This CDR3 is 18 amino acids long.

The chain is built from TRBV29-1 and TRBJ1-5, with D hard to call. This CDR3 contains 12 residues. V shed 6 bases and J shed 3 bases, with 9 bases lying between them. The V gene's germline CDR1 is SQVTM and CDR2 ANQGSEA. The CDR3 nucleotides read TGCAGCGTGAGGGAGATCAATCAGCCCCAGCATTTT. This encodes CSVREINQPQHF. The variable domain in full, with the rest retrieved from reference TRBV29-1 and TRBJ1-5, is SAVISQKPSRDICQRGTSLTIQCQVDSQVTMMFWYRQQPGQSLTLIATANQGSEATYESGFVIDKFPISRPNLTFSTLTVSNMSPEDSSIYLCSVREINQPQHFGDGTRLSIL.

A few counts support this clone. The CDR3 DNA is TGTGCCAGCAGTGTGGGGGGACTAGCAGGCAATGAGCAGTTCTTC. Protein: CASSVGGLAGNEQFF. This chain uses TRBV6-1 with TRBJ2-1, with 9 bases matching TRBD2. The V segment lost 4 bases and the J segment 6 bases; nucleotides outside the gene matches: 7. CDR1 and CDR2 from the germline V gene are MNHNS and SASEGT. This CDR3 is 15 amino acids long.

This clone has a handful of counts. The chain couples TRBV4-2 to TRBJ1-1; D is perhaps TRBD1 (6 bases). The CDR3 spans 15 residues. Germline CDR1 and CDR2: LGHNA and YNFKEQ. Trimming pared 0 bases from V and 7 bases from J, leaving 15 bases between. Here the CDR3 reads CASSQDEAGEVEAFF. The DNA for the CDR3 is TGTGCCAGCAGCCAAGATGAGGCAGGGGAAGTTGAAGCTTTCTTT.

This clone showed up just a few times. The chain is built from TRBV10-3 and TRBJ1-5, with D perhaps TRBD1 (6 bases). Germline values: CDR1 ENHRY, CDR2 SYGVKD. V lost 6 bases, J lost 12 bases, and 18 bases lay in between. CDR3 length: 13 amino acids. For the CDR3, the DNA is TGTGCCATCAGAGAGGGAGGGGAGGGACACCAGCATTTT. Its protein is CAIREGGEGHQHF.

This clone was counted only a few times. CDR3 nucleotide sequence: TGCGCCAGCAGCCTCCGACAGGGGGGTAATGAAAAACTGTTTTTT. Translating gives CASSLRQGGNEKLFF. This sequence joins TRBV5-1 and TRBJ1-4; 9 nucleotides line up with TRBD1. V shed 4 bases and J 4 bases; nucleotides not matched to a gene: 5. The CDR3 loop spans 15 amino acids. Looked up from germline, CDR1 is SGHRS and CDR2 is YFSETQ.

The V gene is TRBV7-9, the J gene TRBJ1-2; a weak D match, TRBD1 (6 bases). The CDR3 loop spans 15 amino acids. CDR1 is SEHNR, CDR2 FQNEAQ, per germline (reference sequence). Trimming took off 10 bases at V and 2 bases at J, with 20 bases between the two ends. CDR3 region: CAIVSGVQGNYGYTF. The CDR3 region has the DNA TGTGCCATCGTGTCTGGAGTACAGGGAAACTATGGCTACACCTTC.

This clone has just a few counts. The V and J genes are TRBV10-1 and TRBJ1-1; D is unresolved. The germline V and J ends were trimmed by 6 bases and 1 base, with 21 bases remaining between them. This CDR3 is 17 amino acids long. Germline lookup yields CDR1 WNHNN and CDR2 SYGVQD (reference sequence). The CDR3 protein is CASSLGTLRSANTEAFF. The CDR3 DNA follows: TGCGCCAGCAGCTTGGGTACTTTGCGGTCGGCGAACACTGAAGCTTTCTTT.

A word on this clone: A much larger clonotype is one base distant, so this may be a read error. The same CDR3 also results from other DNA sequences found in this sample. The gene calls are TRBV4-1 and TRBJ1-1, with D perhaps TRBD1 (6 bases). Trimming stripped 2 bases from V and 1 base from J, with 8 bases between. The V gene's germline CDR1 is MGHRA and CDR2 YSYEKL. This CDR3 is built from 14 residues. CDR3 loop: CASSQQGWNTEAFF. Here the CDR3 DNA reads TGCGCCAGCAGCCAACAGGGGTGGAACACTGAAGCTTTCTTT.

The chain recombines TRBV5-1 with TRBJ2-3; 8 nucleotides match TRBD2. Trimming cost V 4 bases and J 4 bases; bases outside gene matches: 11. CDR1 and CDR2 (germline): SGHRS, YFSETQ. This CDR3 is built from 16 residues. The CDR3 loop is CASSLLSGTRADTQYF. The DNA of the CDR3 is TGCGCCAGCAGCCTCCTTAGCGGGACTCGGGCAGATACGCAGTATTTT.

The chain links TRBV5-1 to TRBJ2-3, with a possible D match to TRBD2 (6 bases). V shed 6 bases and J shed 3 bases, with 14 bases lying between them. The CDR3 has 14 residues. Germline V gene sequence: CDR1 SGHRS, CDR2 YFSETQ. In DNA form, the CDR3 reads TGCGCCAGCAATTCGGTGGGGGGTACAGATACGCAGTATTTT. Protein product: CASNSVGGTDTQYF.

The chain is built from TRBV5-4 and TRBJ2-4; TRBD1 agrees at 7 bases. This CDR3 has 12 amino acids. Germline CDR1 is SGHNT and CDR2 is YYREEE (reference sequence). The V segment lost 4 bases and the J segment 8 bases; nucleotides outside the gene matches: 3. CDR3 sequence: CASSATGDIQYF. DNA of the CDR3: TGTGCCAGCAGCGCCACAGGGGACATTCAGTACTTC.

The chain recombines TRBV28 with TRBJ2-5; no reliable D call. The CDR3 covers 14 residues. V shed 5 bases and J shed 1 base, with 11 bases lying between them. CDR1 MDHEN and CDR2 SYDVKM come from the germline V gene. The CDR3 coding sequence is TGTGCCAGCAGTGGGCGAGCCTCCCAAGAGACCCAGTACTTC. It codes for CASSGRASQETQYF. The full variable domain, rest sourced from reference TRBV28 and TRBJ2-5, is DVKVTQSSRYLVKRTGEKVFLECVQDMDHENMFWYRQDPGLGLRLIYFSYDVKMKEKGDIPEGYSVSREKKERFSLILESASTNQTSMYLCASSGRASQETQYFGPGTRLLVL.

The chain joins TRBV7-3 to TRBJ1-1; D possibly corresponds to TRBD1 (6 bases). V was clipped by 5 bases and J by 6 bases, with 13 bases between them. Germline CDR1 SGHTA, CDR2 FQGTGA. The CDR3 is 13 residues long. CDR3 coding DNA: TGTGCCAGCAGCAAGGACAGAAACTCTGAAGCTTTCTTT. Translated, it gives CASSKDRNSEAFF.

This clone was recorded only once. The V gene is TRBV7-9, the J gene TRBJ2-7, with a tentative D call TRBD1 (6 bases). The CDR3 is made up of 14 amino acids. Per germline, CDR1 SEHNR and CDR2 FQNEAQ (reference sequence). The V and J ends lost 1 base and 3 bases respectively, with 10 bases between them. CDR3 sequence: CASSLGQGYYEQYF. CDR3 nucleotides: TGTGCCAGCAGCTTAGGGCAGGGGTACTACGAGCAGTACTTC.

The chain uses TRBV1 and TRBJ2-2; the table calls TRBD2, which could not be checked here. TRBV1 counts as a pseudogene. The CDR3 has 17 residues. This CDR3 is CTSSQDEVSGGAGELFF. DNA for the CDR3: TGCACCAGCAGCCAAGATGAGGTTAGCGGGGGGGCCGGGGAGCTGTTTTTT.

The chain joins TRBV27 to TRBJ1-1; tentatively, D is TRBD1 (6 bases). V dropped 3 bases and J dropped 4 bases, with 24 bases sitting between them. CDR3 length: 18 residues. CDR1 and CDR2 from the germline V gene are MNHEY and SMNVEV (reference sequence). CDR3 sequence (DNA): TGTGCCAGCAGTTTGAGGGGGGGCTTCCGGGGATGGACCACTGAAGCTTTCTTT. Translating it yields CASSLRGGFRGWTTEAFF.